The clone carrying this T cell receptor (beta chain) was found once. This entry is derived from a study of blood T cell repertoires in COVID-19. In the study overall: Spain, Italy and the United States supplied samples that represented acute and convalescent COVID-19.

Cohort allocation depended upon clinical history that participants reported. Generated by immunoSEQ multiplex PCR, the TCRdb table keeps only in-frame clones and is missing some. The sample holds 200,000 to 250,000 clones, approximately 80% seen once. Germline CDR1 and CDR2: SEHNR and FQNEAQ (reference sequence). The CDR3 length is 16 residues. J lost 4 bases, V lost 5 bases, and 8 bases had no gene match. The V and J genes are TRBV7-9 and TRBJ1-1; 12 nucleotides match TRBD1. Sequences were obtained from PBMCs or T cells enriched from blood (not recorded which). This TCR came from a man aged 55 to 70 who had recovered from COVID-19. Here the CDR3 reads CASSVRDRGLGTEAFF. The CDR3 DNA reads TGTGCCAGCAGCGTCCGGGACAGGGGGCTGGGCACTGAAGCTTTCTTT.